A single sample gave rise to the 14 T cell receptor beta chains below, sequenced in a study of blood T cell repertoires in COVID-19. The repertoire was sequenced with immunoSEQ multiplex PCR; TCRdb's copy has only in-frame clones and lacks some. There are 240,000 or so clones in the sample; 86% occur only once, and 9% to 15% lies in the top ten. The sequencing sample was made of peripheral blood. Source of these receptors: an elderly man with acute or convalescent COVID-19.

The CDR3 loop is CASRFSSGSHNEQFF. The CDR3 region has the DNA TGTGCCAGCAGATTTAGTAGCGGGAGTCACAATGAGCAGTTCTTC. The chain carries TRBV7-2 and TRBJ2-1; the match to TRBD2 covers 9 bases. V gave up 6 bases and J gave up 5 bases; unmatched junction bases: 8. The CDR3 runs to 15 residues. Germline-derived CDR1 and CDR2 are SGHTA and FQGNSA.

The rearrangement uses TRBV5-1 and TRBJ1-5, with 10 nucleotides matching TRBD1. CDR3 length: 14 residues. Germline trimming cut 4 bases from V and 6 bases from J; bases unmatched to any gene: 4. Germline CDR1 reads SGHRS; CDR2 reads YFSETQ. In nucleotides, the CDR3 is TGCGCCAGCAGCCTGACAGGGGGCTTTCAGCCCCAGCATTTT. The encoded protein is CASSLTGGFQPQHF.

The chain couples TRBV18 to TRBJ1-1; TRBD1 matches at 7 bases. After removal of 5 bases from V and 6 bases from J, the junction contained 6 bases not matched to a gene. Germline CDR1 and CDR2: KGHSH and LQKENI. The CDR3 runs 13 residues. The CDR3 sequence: CASSVTGVAEAFF. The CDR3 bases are TGTGCCAGCTCAGTCACAGGGGTCGCTGAAGCTTTCTTT.

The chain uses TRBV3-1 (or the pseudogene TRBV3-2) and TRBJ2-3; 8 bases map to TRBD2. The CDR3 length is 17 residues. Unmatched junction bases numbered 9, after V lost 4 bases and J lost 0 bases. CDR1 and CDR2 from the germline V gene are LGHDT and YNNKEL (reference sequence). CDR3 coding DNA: TGTGCCAGCAGCCCGGTCATAAGCGGGAGCAGCACAGATACGCAGTATTTT. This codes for CASSPVISGSSTDTQYF.

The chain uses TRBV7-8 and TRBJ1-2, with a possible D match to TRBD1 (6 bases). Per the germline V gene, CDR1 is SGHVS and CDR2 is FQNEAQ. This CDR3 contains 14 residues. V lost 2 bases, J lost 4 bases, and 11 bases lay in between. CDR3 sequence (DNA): TGTGCCAGCAGCTTACAGGACAGAATCTATGGCTACACCTTC. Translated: CASSLQDRIYGYTF.

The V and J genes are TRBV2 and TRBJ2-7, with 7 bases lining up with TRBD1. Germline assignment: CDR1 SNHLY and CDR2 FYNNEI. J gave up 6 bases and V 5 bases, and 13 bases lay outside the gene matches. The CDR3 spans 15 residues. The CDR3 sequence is CASSTQGIRSAEQYF. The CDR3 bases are TGTGCCAGCAGTACACAGGGGATCCGGTCGGCCGAGCAGTACTTC.

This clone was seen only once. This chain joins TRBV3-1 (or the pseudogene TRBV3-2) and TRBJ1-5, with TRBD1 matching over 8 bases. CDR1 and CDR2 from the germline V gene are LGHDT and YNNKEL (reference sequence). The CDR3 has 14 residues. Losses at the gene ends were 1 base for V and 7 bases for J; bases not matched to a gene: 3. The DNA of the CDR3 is TGTGCCAGCAGCCAAGCAGGGGGCGGGCAGCCCCAGCATTTT. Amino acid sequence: CASSQAGGGQPQHF.

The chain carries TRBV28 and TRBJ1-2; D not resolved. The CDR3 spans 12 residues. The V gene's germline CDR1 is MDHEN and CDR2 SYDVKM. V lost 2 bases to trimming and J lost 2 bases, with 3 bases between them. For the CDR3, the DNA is TGTGCCAGCAGTTTAGAGAACTATGGCTACACCTTC. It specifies CASSLENYGYTF.

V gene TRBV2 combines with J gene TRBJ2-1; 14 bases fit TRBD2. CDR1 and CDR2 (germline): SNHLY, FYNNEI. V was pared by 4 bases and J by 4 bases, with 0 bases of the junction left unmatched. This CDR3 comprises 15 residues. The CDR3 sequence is CASSGLAGGYNEQFF. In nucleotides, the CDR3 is TGTGCCAGCAGTGGACTAGCGGGAGGGTACAATGAGCAGTTCTTC.

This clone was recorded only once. DNA of the CDR3: TGTGCCAGCAGCCAAAGCGGGTTCAGGGTAGTCTCTGGGGCCAACGTCCTGACTTTC. Translating gives CASSQSGFRVVSGANVLTF. The chain combines TRBV14 with TRBJ2-6, with D possibly matching TRBD2 (6 bases). Germline V gene lookup returns CDR1 SGHDN and CDR2 FVKESK. The CDR3 runs 19 residues. V dropped 2 bases and J dropped 0 bases, with 17 bases sitting between them.

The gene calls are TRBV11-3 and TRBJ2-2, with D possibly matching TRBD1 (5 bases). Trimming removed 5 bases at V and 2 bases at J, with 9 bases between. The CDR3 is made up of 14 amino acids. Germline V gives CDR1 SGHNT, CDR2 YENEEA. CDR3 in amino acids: CASSLDINTGELFF. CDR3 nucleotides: TGTGCCAGCAGCCTGGACATCAACACCGGGGAGCTGTTTTTT.

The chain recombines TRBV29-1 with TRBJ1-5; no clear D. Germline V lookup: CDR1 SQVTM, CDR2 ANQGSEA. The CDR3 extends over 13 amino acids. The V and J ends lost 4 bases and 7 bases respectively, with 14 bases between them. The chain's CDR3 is CSVVVSSGQPQHF. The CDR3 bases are TGCAGCGTTGTGGTAAGCAGCGGCCAGCCCCAGCATTTT.

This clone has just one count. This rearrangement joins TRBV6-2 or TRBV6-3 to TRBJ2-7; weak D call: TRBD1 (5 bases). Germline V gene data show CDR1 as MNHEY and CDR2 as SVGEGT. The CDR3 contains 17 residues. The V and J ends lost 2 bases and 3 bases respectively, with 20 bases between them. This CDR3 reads CASSYLITKGQNYEQYF. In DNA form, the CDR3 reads TGTGCCAGCAGTTACCTTATTACAAAGGGGCAGAACTACGAGCAGTACTTC.

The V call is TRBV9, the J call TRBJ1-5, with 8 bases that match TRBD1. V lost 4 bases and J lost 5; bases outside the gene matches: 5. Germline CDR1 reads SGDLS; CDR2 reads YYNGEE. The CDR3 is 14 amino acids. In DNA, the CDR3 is TGTGCCAGCAGCACTGGACAGGGATATCAGCCCCAGCATTTT. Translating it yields CASSTGQGYQPQHF.